This TCR beta chain was profiled in a study of CD8 T cells in Susac syndrome. RNA was extracted with the RNeasy kit, and a quantity of about 0.45 to 1 ug was reverse transcribed using random hexamers. Across 54 Vbeta and 13 Jbeta, TCR beta CDR3 was amplified with immunoSEQ multiplex PCR. TCRdb re-called the immunoSEQ multiplex PCR reads with MiXCR, one entry per CDR3 protein. Of just over 80,000 distinct CDR3 sequences detected, about 94% appear once; the ten largest clones hold approximately 0.26%. The CDR3 totals 15 residues. V shed 6 bases and J 0 bases; nucleotides not matched to a gene: 8. Germline lookup yields CDR1 MDHEN and CDR2 SYDVKM. The authors sequenced TCR beta from blood CD8+ and CD4+ T cells. Controls matched for age and sex were healthy donors. FACS enriched CD8+ TEMRA cells, while bulk CD8+ and CD4+ were negatively isolated.

V gene TRBV28 combines with J gene TRBJ2-7; 7 positions agree with TRBD1. What was sequenced was CD8+ T cells from PBMCs. The receptor was isolated from a human donor in good health. The CDR3 region is CASSWQGTASYEQYF. The DNA of the CDR3 is TGTGCCAGCAGCTGGCAGGGGACAGCCTCCTACGAGCAGTACTTC.